The clone carrying this T cell receptor beta chain was seen repeatedly, ten times or more. The data derive from a study of T cells after yellow fever vaccination. Germline values: CDR1 LGHNA, CDR2 YSLEER. The CDR3 covers 13 residues. V lost 5 bases and J 1 base, leaving 8 bases between the germline ends. TCRdb reprocessed the 5' RACE reads via MiXCR and lists one record per CDR3 protein. Among just over 25,000 distinct CDR3 sequences listed, about 5.5% were seen once. The rearrangement links TRBV4-3 to TRBJ1-1, with no clear D. This sequence was found in a man aged 25 to 45 who received the YFV17D yellow fever vaccine. Sequencing was performed on PBMCs, either bulk or a sorted T-cell subset (CD4+, CD8+, memory, or dextramer-sorted; not recorded which), taken 15 days after the yellow fever booster vaccination. Here the CDR3 DNA reads TGCGCCAGCAGCGCAGGCCCGAACACTGAAGCTTTCTTT. Its translation is CASSAGPNTEAFF.